This entry features one T cell receptor beta chain sequence. The data were obtained in a study of blood T cell repertoires in COVID-19. Study-wide background: Acute and convalescent COVID-19 samples came from the United States, Italy and Spain.

Per the study methods: Reference gene primer amplification gave nucleated cell count estimates. Assay: immunoSEQ multiplex PCR; the TCRdb copy retains only in-frame clones and omits some. Clonal size and the V and J genes are those of that table, whereas D and trimming came from the DNA. The data contain 200,000 to 300,000 clones, 80% to 90% of them singletons. V lost 6 bases and J lost 5, with 13 bases in between. The germline CDR1 and CDR2 sequences are MNHEY and SVGAGI. The CDR3 spans 13 residues. This sequence originates from a man older than 75 with acute or convalescent COVID-19. Specimen: peripheral blood. The chain is built from TRBV6-5 and TRBJ1-1, with a weak D call TRBD1 (5 bases). The chain's CDR3 is CASRSQGGTEAFF. DNA of the CDR3: TGTGCCAGCAGATCGCAGGGTGGAACTGAAGCTTTCTTT.